This TCR beta chain was recorded in a study of blood T cell repertoires in COVID-19. Study-wide background: The United States, Italy and Spain were the sources of the acute and convalescent COVID-19 samples. T cells, B-cell-depleted T cells, or PBMCs provided the cDNA or gDNA that served as material.

In the study's own analysis: Counts of nucleated cells, estimated from reference gene primer amplification, were obtained. TCRdb keeps only in-frame clones here, not all; method: immunoSEQ multiplex PCR. Clonal size and the V and J genes are those of that table, whereas D and trimming came from the DNA. Seen here are 60,000 to 70,000 clones, around 89% observed once, and the top ten hold around 1.2%. Germline-derived CDR1 and CDR2 are SEHNR and FQNEAQ (reference sequence). With V trimmed by 3 bases and J by 6 bases, 11 bases remained unmatched. The CDR3 has 17 residues. V gene TRBV7-9 combines with J gene TRBJ1-6; 7 bases line up with TRBD1. This sequence was found in a woman aged 60-75 years with acute or convalescent COVID-19. The specimen was peripheral blood. CDR3 in amino acids: CASSFLLPGQSNSPLHF. CDR3 DNA: TGTGCCAGCAGCTTTCTACTACCGGGACAGTCTAATTCACCCCTCCACTTT.